The clone carrying this TCR beta chain appeared a few times. What it binds is not known. The CDR3 spans 15 residues. Trimming removed 2 bases from V and 7 bases from J, with 14 bases in between. Germline V gene sequence: CDR1 MDHEN, CDR2 SYDVKM. PBMCs stemmed from more than 7.5 ml fresh peripheral blood. It was RNA transcripts that yielded the amplified TCR beta CDR3 regions. Initially, a first-round RT-PCR of the TCR CDR3 employed the HTBI primer set. TCRdb independently ran MiXCR on the multiplex PCR reads; one entry per CDR3 protein. The sample has about 210,000 distinct CDR3 sequences, roughly a sixth seen once. The sample is drawn from a study of T cells in Graves' hyperthyroidism and ophthalmopathy. Study-level information: Peripheral blood specimens were obtained at initial diagnosis, prior to any treatment. Regarding the study as a whole: Most clonotypes expanded in thyroid above 0.001 were likewise present in blood.

The sequenced sample consisted of blood. The receptor comes from a middle-aged man with Graves' hyperthyroidism. The chain is built from TRBV28 and TRBJ1-4; maybe TRBD1 (6 bases). In nucleotides, the CDR3 is TGTGCCAGCAGTTTAAGGGGGGGAGTGGGTGAAAAACTGTTTTTT. This translates into CASSLRGGVGEKLFF.